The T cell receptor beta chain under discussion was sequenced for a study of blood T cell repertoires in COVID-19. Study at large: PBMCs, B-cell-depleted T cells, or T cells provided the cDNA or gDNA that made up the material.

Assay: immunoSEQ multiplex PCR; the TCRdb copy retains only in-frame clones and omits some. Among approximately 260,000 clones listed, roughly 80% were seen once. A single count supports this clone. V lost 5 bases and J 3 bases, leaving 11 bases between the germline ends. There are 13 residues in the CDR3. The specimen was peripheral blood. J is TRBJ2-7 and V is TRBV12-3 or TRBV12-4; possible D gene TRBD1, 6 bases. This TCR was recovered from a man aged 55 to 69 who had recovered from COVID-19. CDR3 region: CASSDDRNYEQYF. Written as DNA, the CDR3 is TGTGCCAGCAGTGATGACAGGAACTACGAGCAGTACTTC.